This TCR beta chain derives from a study of cytomegalovirus exposure and HLA in healthy donors. Background on the study: Unique TCR beta sequences numbering approximately 120 million came from roughly 180 million T cells in an earlier analysis. Study results and caveats: Most of the CMV-associated TCR beta chains (in a later analysis) appeared to be HLA-restricted. A list of 164 TCR beta chains associated with cytomegalovirus was given.

CDR1 is SGDLS and CDR2 is YYNGEE in the germline V gene. V shed 4 bases, J shed 4 bases, and the junction held 6 bases outside the gene matches. The CDR3 runs to 16 residues. With regard to this clone: Antigen specificity is unknown.

Primers: 60 Vbeta forward and 13 Jbeta reverse. Data came from immunoSEQ multiplex PCR; TCRdb stores just in-frame clones and leaves some out. The sample records some 170,000 clones, 71% being singletons. The chain employs TRBV9 and TRBJ2-2; 11 bases are a match to TRBD2. This TCR was sampled from a woman in her twenties or thirties in good health and CMV-seronegative. The sequenced material came from PBMCs. CDR3 sequence (DNA): TGTGCCAGCAGCATTACTAGCGGGAGAAGCACCGGGGAGCTGTTTTTT. Its translation is CASSITSGRSTGELFF.